Detailed here is one T cell receptor beta chain. Antigen specificity is unknown. This entry is derived from a study of lymphopenia after photon versus proton radiotherapy. General observations from the study: Survival link was tested only in deceased patients; proton benefit remains a possibility.

Trimming took 11 bases from V and 7 from J, leaving 20 bases between them. Germline CDR1 MDHEN, CDR2 SYDVKM. The length of the CDR3 is 13 residues. The assay was immunoSEQ multiplex PCR, and TCRdb's table has in-frame clones only and misses some. Among about 55,000 clones listed, around 84% were seen once. The source is a man between 60 and 75 years old with pancreatic cancer. The chain combines TRBV28 with TRBJ1-1, with D maybe TRBD1 (6 bases). The sample in question was peripheral blood, obtained from a patient treated with proton-based radiotherapy. In nucleotides, the CDR3 is TGTGCCGTACACAGGGAGGGAAGGGTTGAAGCTTTCTTT. Residues: CAVHREGRVEAFF.